The text below deals with one T cell receptor (beta chain). Assay: immunoSEQ multiplex PCR; the TCRdb copy retains only in-frame clones and omits some. The repertoire holds about 67,000 clones, 95% to 98% seen once, with 0.16% in the top ten. This record belongs to a study of technical replicates of blood from a handful of donors. Germline loops: CDR1 SGHRS, CDR2 YFSETQ. J lost 1 base, V lost 3 bases, and 2 bases had no gene match. The CDR3 covers 14 residues. The sequence derives from a human donor in good health. Source material: T cells isolated from PBMCs. This chain connects TRBV5-1 to TRBJ2-7; TRBD2 matches at 9 bases. CDR3 region: CASSSSGASYEQYF. CDR3 DNA sequence: TGCGCCAGCAGCTCTAGCGGGGCATCCTACGAGCAGTACTTC.